These 9 T cell receptor beta chains were all obtained from the same sample, sequenced in a study of control samples from healthy donors and cancer patients. Libraries were prepared by immunoSEQ multiplex PCR; TCRdb keeps only in-frame clonotypes and omits some of them. The sample consists of some 170,000 clones, under 96% of them appearing once. Sequencing was carried out using blood. These receptors all come from a woman in her twenties or thirties in good health.

At least ten counts were recorded for this clone. CDR3 DNA: TGTGCCACCAGTGATTTGGGGTCGGACGAGCAGTACTTC. Amino acids: CATSDLGSDEQYF. The chain recombines TRBV24-1 with TRBJ2-7; no clear D. Germline V gene lookup returns CDR1 KGHDR and CDR2 SFDVKD. The length of the CDR3 is 13 residues. V was clipped by 0 bases and J by 5 bases, with 7 bases between them.

This clone was counted a single time. V is TRBV28 and J is TRBJ1-5; D gene uncertain. The CDR3 totals 15 residues. CDR1 is MDHEN and CDR2 is SYDVKM in the germline V gene. The V end lost 6 bases, the J end lost 0 bases, and 12 bases lay between the germline ends. The chain's CDR3 is CASRPREYSNQPQHF. CDR3 DNA: TGTGCCAGCAGACCGAGAGAATATAGCAATCAGCCCCAGCATTTT.

V gene TRBV6-1 combines with J gene TRBJ2-2; a possible D gene is TRBD1 (5 bases). There are 15 residues in the CDR3. V shed 1 base and J shed 3 bases, with 9 bases lying between them. Germline V lookup: CDR1 MNHNS, CDR2 SASEGT. Written as DNA, the CDR3 is TGTGCCAGCAGTGAAGGGTCAGGGTACACCGGGGAGCTGTTTTTT. Its protein product is CASSEGSGYTGELFF.

The chain joins TRBV27 to TRBJ2-3; tentative D call: TRBD2 (6 bases). Germline V gives CDR1 MNHEY, CDR2 SMNVEV (reference sequence). Trimming removed 1 base from V and 0 bases from J, with 11 bases in between. The CDR3 consists of 16 residues. The CDR3 reads CASSLLGGFSTDTQYF. The DNA for the CDR3 is TGTGCCAGCAGTTTATTGGGGGGATTTAGCACAGATACGCAGTATTTT.

This rearrangement joins TRBV18 to TRBJ1-2; tentatively, D is TRBD1 (6 bases). The CDR3 spans 16 residues. V shed 2 bases and J shed 5 bases, with 18 bases lying between them. Germline-derived CDR1 and CDR2 are KGHSH and LQKENI. The CDR3: CASSPTSRTEIYGYTF. The CDR3 DNA reads TGTGCCAGCTCACCAACCTCCCGGACAGAAATTTATGGCTACACCTTC.

The chain joins TRBV30 to TRBJ1-1; D remains unclear. Deletions cut 4 bases from V and 6 bases from J, with 9 bases between. Per the germline V gene, CDR1 is GTSNPN and CDR2 is SVGIG (reference sequence). This CDR3 has 11 residues. The CDR3 coding sequence is TGTGCCTGGACCGTCCGGGCTGAAGCTTTCTTT. Translated: CAWTVRAEAFF.

The chain has TRBV3-1 (or the pseudogene TRBV3-2) and TRBJ2-5; possibly TRBD2 for D (6 bases). Germline V CDR1 and CDR2: LGHDT, YNNKEL (reference sequence). The CDR3 contains 14 residues. Trimming shortened V by 1 base and J by 5 bases, and 11 bases separated the two germline ends. The CDR3 bases are TGTGCCAGCAGCCAAGCCGGTGGAGGGGAGACCCAGTACTTC. Protein product: CASSQAGGGETQYF.

This chain joins TRBV6-1 and TRBJ1-3, with D possibly TRBD1 on 6 matching bases. CDR1 and CDR2 (germline): MNHNS, SASEGT. The CDR3 consists of 17 residues. V shed 4 bases and J shed 2 bases, with 18 bases lying between them. CDR3 protein: CASSATPPGAPGNTIYF. In nucleotides, the CDR3 is TGTGCCAGCAGTGCCACACCTCCGGGGGCCCCTGGAAACACCATATATTTT.

The CDR3 reads CASSYSGTGHSPLHF. CDR3 nucleotide sequence: TGTGCCAGCAGTTACTCCGGGACAGGGCATTCACCCCTCCACTTT. This chain connects TRBV6-6 to TRBJ1-6, with 9 bases fitting TRBD1. Germline V gives CDR1 MNHNY, CDR2 SVGAGI (reference sequence). V lost 0 bases to trimming and J lost 8 bases; unmatched junction nucleotides: 2. The CDR3 spans 15 residues.